The present T cell receptor (beta chain) was sequenced within a study of T cell responses to AZD1222 COVID-19 vaccine. Data came from immunoSEQ multiplex PCR; TCRdb stores just in-frame clones and leaves some out. The table includes about 130,000 clones, 89% detected once. The CDR3 runs 13 residues. The germline V gene has CDR1 LGHNA and CDR2 YSLEER. The ends were cut back, 4 bases at V and 5 bases at J, with 10 bases in the middle. This TCR derives from an adult in good health. The rearrangement links TRBV4-3 to TRBJ2-3; no clear D. Sequenced here: peripheral blood, sampled on day 0 of AZD1222 vaccination. The CDR3 DNA follows: TGCGCCAGCAGCCCGAAAATTCAAGATACGCAGTATTTT. Its translation: CASSPKIQDTQYF.